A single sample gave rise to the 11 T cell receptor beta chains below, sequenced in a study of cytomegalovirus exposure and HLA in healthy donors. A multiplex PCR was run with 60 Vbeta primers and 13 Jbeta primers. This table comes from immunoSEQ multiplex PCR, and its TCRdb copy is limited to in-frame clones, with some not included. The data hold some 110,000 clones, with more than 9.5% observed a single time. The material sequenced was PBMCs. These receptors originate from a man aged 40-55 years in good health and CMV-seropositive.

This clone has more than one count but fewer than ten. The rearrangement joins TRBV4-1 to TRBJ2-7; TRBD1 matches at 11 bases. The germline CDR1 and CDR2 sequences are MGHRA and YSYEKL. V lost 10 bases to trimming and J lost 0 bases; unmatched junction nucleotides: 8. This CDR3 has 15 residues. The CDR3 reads CATAPGTGGSYEQYF. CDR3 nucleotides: TGCGCCACGGCCCCCGGGACAGGGGGCTCCTACGAGCAGTACTTC.

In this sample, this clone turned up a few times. In nucleotides, the CDR3 is TGTGCCAGCAGCTCGGACAGGGTAGGGTATACGCAGTATTTT. Translation gives CASSSDRVGYTQYF. This chain joins TRBV7-9 and TRBJ2-3; 8 bases align to TRBD1. Trimming at V came to 4 bases and at J to 7 bases, leaving 7 bases not matched to a gene. This CDR3 is built from 14 residues. Germline V CDR1 and CDR2: SEHNR, FQNEAQ (reference sequence).

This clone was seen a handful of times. The CDR3 region is CASSYLVVGANVLTF. The CDR3 coding sequence is TGTGCCAGCAGTTATCTTGTCGTCGGGGCCAACGTCCTGACTTTC. This rearrangement joins TRBV6-5 to TRBJ2-6, with D uncertain. V lost 3 bases, J lost 4 bases, and 10 bases lay in between. The germline gives CDR1 MNHEY, CDR2 SVGAGI. This CDR3 contains 15 residues.

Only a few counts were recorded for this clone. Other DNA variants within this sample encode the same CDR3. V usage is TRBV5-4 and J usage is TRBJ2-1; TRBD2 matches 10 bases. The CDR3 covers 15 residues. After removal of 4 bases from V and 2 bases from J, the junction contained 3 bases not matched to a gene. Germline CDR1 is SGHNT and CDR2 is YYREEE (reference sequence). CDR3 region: CASSLTSGAYNEQFF. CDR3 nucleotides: TGTGCCAGCAGCCTCACTAGCGGGGCCTACAATGAGCAGTTCTTC.

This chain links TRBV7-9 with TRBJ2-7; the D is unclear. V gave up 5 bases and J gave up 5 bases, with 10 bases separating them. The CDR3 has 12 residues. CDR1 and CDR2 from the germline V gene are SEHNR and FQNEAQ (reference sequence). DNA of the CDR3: TGTGCCAGCAGCCTGCGGTTAAACGAGCAGTACTTC. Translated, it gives CASSLRLNEQYF. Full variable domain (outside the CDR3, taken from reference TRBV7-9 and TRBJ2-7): DTGVSQNPRHKITKRGQNVTFRCDPISEHNRLYWYRQTLGQGPEFLTYFQNEAQLEKSRLLSDRFSAERPKGSFSTLEIQRTEQGDSAMYLCASSLRLNEQYFGPGTRLTVT.

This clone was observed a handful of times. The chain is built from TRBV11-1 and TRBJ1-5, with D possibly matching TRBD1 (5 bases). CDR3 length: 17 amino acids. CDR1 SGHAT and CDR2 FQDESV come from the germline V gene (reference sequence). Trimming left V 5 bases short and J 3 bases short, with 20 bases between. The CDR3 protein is CASSGDPGARDNQPQHF. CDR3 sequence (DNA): TGTGCCAGCAGCGGGGATCCGGGAGCCAGGGACAATCAGCCCCAGCATTTT.

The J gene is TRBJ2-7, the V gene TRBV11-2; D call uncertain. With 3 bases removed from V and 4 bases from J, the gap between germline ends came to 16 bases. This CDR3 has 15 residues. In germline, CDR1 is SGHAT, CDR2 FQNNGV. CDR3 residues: CASSLDLPLYYEQYF. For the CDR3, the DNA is TGTGCCAGCAGCTTGGATCTTCCACTATATTACGAGCAGTACTTC.

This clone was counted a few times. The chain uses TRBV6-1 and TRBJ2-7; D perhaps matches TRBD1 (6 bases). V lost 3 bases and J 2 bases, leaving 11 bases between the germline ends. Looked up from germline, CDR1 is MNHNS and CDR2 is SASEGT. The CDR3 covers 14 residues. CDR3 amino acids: CASSEGTMTYEQYF. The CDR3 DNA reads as TGTGCCAGCAGTGAGGGGACAATGACCTACGAGCAGTACTTC.

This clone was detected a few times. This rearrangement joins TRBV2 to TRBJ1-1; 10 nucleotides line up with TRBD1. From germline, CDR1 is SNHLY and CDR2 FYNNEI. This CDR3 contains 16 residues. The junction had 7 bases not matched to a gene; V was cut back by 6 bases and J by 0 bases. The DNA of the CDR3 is TGTGCCAGCAGCGGCGACAGGGGGCCACTGAACACTGAAGCTTTCTTT. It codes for CASSGDRGPLNTEAFF.

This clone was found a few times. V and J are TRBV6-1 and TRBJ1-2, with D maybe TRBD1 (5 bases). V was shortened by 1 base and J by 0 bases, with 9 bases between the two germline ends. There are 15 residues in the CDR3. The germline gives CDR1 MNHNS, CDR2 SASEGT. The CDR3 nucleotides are TGTGCCAGCAGTGAAGTCACAGGTTCTAACTATGGCTACACCTTC. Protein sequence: CASSEVTGSNYGYTF.

In nucleotides, the CDR3 is TGTGCCAGCAGCTTATATTTGGGGGACGGGGGAAACATTCAGTACTTC. Its protein is CASSLYLGDGGNIQYF. This chain connects TRBV7-2 to TRBJ2-4, with D maybe TRBD2 (6 bases). The germline gives CDR1 SGHTA, CDR2 FQGNSA. Trimming stripped 2 bases from V and 6 bases from J, with 17 bases between. This CDR3 contains 16 residues.